The following is a T cell receptor (beta chain) sequence with its context. Its antigen is as yet unknown. The PCR had 60 Vbeta and 13 Jbeta primers. Here immunoSEQ multiplex PCR was the method, and the copy in TCRdb shows in-frame clones only, minus some. The sample table sets out over 55,000 clones. Participants comprised healthy donors of bone marrow. This record belongs to a study of cytomegalovirus exposure and HLA in healthy donors. Study-level results: In vitro, three CMV-associated chains proved specific for CMV antigens.

The sequenced sample consisted of PBMCs. The source of this sequence is a male donor in good health and CMV-seronegative.

CDR3 sequence (DNA): TGTGCCAGCGGCCCCGGGACAGGGACGGCAGATACGCAGTATTTT. Its protein product is CASGPGTGTADTQYF. The V gene is TRBV7-9, the J gene TRBJ2-3; 9 positions agree with TRBD1. This CDR3 has 15 amino acids. Germline CDR1 SEHNR, CDR2 FQNEAQ (reference sequence). With 8 bases clipped from V and 4 bases from J, the junction kept 10 bases outside the gene matches.